A selection of T cell receptor beta chains follows, all from one sample in a study of cytomegalovirus exposure and HLA in healthy donors. Method: immunoSEQ multiplex PCR; TCRdb's copy keeps in-frame clones and lacks some. The data hold around 130,000 clones, with around 80% observed a single time. The sample taken for sequencing was PBMCs. These receptor sequences come from a man aged 45-60 years in good health and CMV-seronegative. CDR3s include the opening cysteine and the closing phenylalanine or tryptophan. A D gene is named only where the DNA matches it firmly. The size field is filled for only some rows; it gives once, few, many or a size class.

D gene	V gene	clone size	J gene	CDR3 protein	CDR3 DNA
-	TRBV5-1	once	TRBJ1-4	CASSLGGATEKLFF	TGCGCCAGCAGCTTGGGGGGCGCAACTGAAAAACTGTTTTTT
-	TRBV10-3	-	TRBJ1-4	CAISESGGTSEKLFF	TGTGCCATCAGTGAGTCGGGGGGGACATCTGAAAAACTGTTTTTT
-	TRBV14	-	TRBJ1-3	CASSQEWGAGNTIYF	TGTGCCAGCAGCCAAGAGTGGGGGGCTGGAAACACCATATATTTT
TRBD2	TRBV5-6	-	TRBJ2-5	CASSLATASGGQETQYF	TGTGCCAGCAGTCTGGCCACTGCTAGCGGGGGCCAAGAGACCCAGTACTTC
-	TRBV6-1	-	TRBJ2-7	CASSDGQPPFYEQYF	TGTGCCAGCAGTGATGGACAGCCACCGTTCTACGAGCAGTACTTC
-	TRBV7-6	-	TRBJ1-4	CASSPRRIFNEKLFF	TGTGCCAGCAGCCCTCGCAGGATATTTAATGAAAAACTGTTTTTT
-	TRBV7-2	-	TRBJ2-1	CASSLVGEAYEQFF	TGTGCCAGCAGCTTAGTAGGGGAGGCGTATGAGCAGTTCTTC
-	TRBV6-5	-	TRBJ1-5	CASNGQPINQPQHF	TGTGCCAGCAATGGACAGCCAATCAATCAGCCCCAGCATTTT
TRBD2	TRBV6-1	-	TRBJ2-5	CASSDPLAGETQYF	TGTGCCAGCAGTGACCCACTAGCGGGAGAGACCCAGTACTTC
-	TRBV29-1	-	TRBJ2-7	CSVEADTYEQYF	TGCAGCGTTGAAGCGGACACCTACGAGCAGTACTTC
-	TRBV4-1	few	TRBJ1-3	CASSQDGAGYSGNTIYF	TGCGCCAGCAGCCAAGACGGAGCGGGCTACTCTGGAAACACCATATATTTT
-	TRBV19	-	TRBJ1-5	CASSTAFGVRRNQPQHF	TGTGCCAGTAGTACCGCTTTTGGAGTTCGGCGCAATCAGCCCCAGCATTTT
TRBD1	TRBV27	-	TRBJ1-2	CAAGTGVYGYTF	TGTGCAGCCGGGACAGGGGTCTATGGCTACACCTTC
TRBD2	TRBV19	once	TRBJ2-3	CASSIFSGVDTQYF	TGTGCCAGTAGTATTTTTAGCGGGGTAGATACGCAGTATTTT
-	TRBV7-3	once	TRBJ2-2	CASSLSREATGELFF	TGTGCCAGCAGCTTAAGCAGGGAGGCGACCGGGGAGCTGTTTTTT
TRBD1	TRBV10-3	-	TRBJ2-5	CAIRDTSGTGGQETQYF	TGTGCCATCAGGGACACCTCCGGGACAGGGGGCCAAGAGACCCAGTACTTC
-	TRBV19	few	TRBJ2-7	CASSNRQAISYEQYF	TGTGCCAGTAGTAACCGGCAGGCGATCTCCTACGAGCAGTACTTC
-	TRBV11-2	-	TRBJ2-3	CASSLAPHSTDTQYF	TGTGCCAGCAGCTTAGCCCCCCATAGCACAGATACGCAGTATTTT
-	TRBV2	-	TRBJ1-1	CASSDPGEWGTEAFF	TGTGCCAGCAGTGATCCAGGGGAATGGGGCACTGAAGCTTTCTTT
TRBD1	TRBV7-2	-	TRBJ2-1	CASSSGQGAGNEQFF	TGTGCCAGCAGCTCGGGACAGGGGGCGGGCAATGAGCAGTTCTTC